This T cell receptor beta chain appears in the sequencing data of a study of T cell responses to AZD1222 COVID-19 vaccine. Looking at the study overall: Analyses pooled second doses at about 4 or about 12 weeks. Study results and limitations: Unmutated variant regions are reportedly the target of nearly half of TCRs that are spike-specific. Spike-specific TCR breadth and depth went up after people got two AZD1222 doses. Possibly, clonal diversity was underestimated; donors were largely white British and included more females.

Data came from immunoSEQ multiplex PCR; TCRdb stores just in-frame clones and leaves some out. Of 85,000 to 90,000 clones detected, more than 75% appear once; the ten largest clones hold around 3%. This CDR3 is built from 14 residues. V shed 6 bases, J shed 1 base, and the junction held 1 base outside the gene matches. Germline lookup yields CDR1 KGHDR and CDR2 SFDVKD. Worth noting for this clone: Antigen unknown.

This clonotype was sampled from an adult in good health. This rearrangement joins TRBV24-1 to TRBJ2-2, with 7 bases that match TRBD2. Sequencing was performed on peripheral blood, taken on day 0 of AZD1222 vaccination. CDR3 protein: CATSQRGNTGELFF. The CDR3, as DNA: TGTGCCACCAGTCAGCGGGGGAACACCGGGGAGCTGTTTTTT.